This TCR beta chain originates from a study of blood T cell repertoires in COVID-19. Study in general: Whether acute or convalescent, the COVID-19 samples came from the United States, Italy and Spain. Nucleic acid was either cDNA or gDNA, and it came from T cells, B-cell-depleted T cells, or PBMCs.

Germline V gives CDR1 MNHEY, CDR2 SVGAGI. V lost 2 bases to trimming and J lost 6 bases, with 6 bases between them. CDR3 length: 12 amino acids. Authors' processing steps: Amplification of reference gene primers was used by the study to estimate nucleated cell counts. This table comes from immunoSEQ multiplex PCR, and its TCRdb copy is limited to in-frame clones, with some not included. That table furnishes V, J and clone size, whereas the DNA furnished D and trimming. There are about 210,000 clones in the sample; roughly 82% occur only once, and about an eighth lies in the top ten. The J gene is TRBJ2-3, the V gene TRBV6-5; a possible D gene is TRBD2 (6 bases). The sequenced sample was peripheral blood. This sequence was found in a woman in her 40s with acute or convalescent COVID-19. CDR3 sequence reads: CASSYRGDTQYF. In DNA, the CDR3 is TGTGCCAGCAGTTACCGGGGGGATACGCAGTATTTT.